The sequence of this T cell receptor (beta chain) was determined in a study of human T cells and chemical hapten exposure. Turning to the study itself: Each week of the approximately 25-week study, patients had diphenylcyclopropenone applied to the scalp. Cases of alopecia areata, totalis or universalis occurred in a predominantly female patient group.

Each CDR3 protein is one row after TCRdb ran MiXCR on the RACE reads. The data hold some 400,000 distinct CDR3 sequences, with 5% to 6.5% observed a single time. The CDR3 contains 16 residues. Germline V gives CDR1 SQVTM, CDR2 ANQGSEA. The time point is: pre-sensitization, week 0. Treatment meaning: therapeutic diphenylcyclopropenone sensitization with weekly scalp DPC. The study, taken as a whole, reports: Expanded TCRs made up significantly more big CDR3 similarity clusters than controls did.

This clonotype was recorded many times. Its antigen remains unknown. This chain links TRBV29-1 with TRBJ2-2; 10 bases are shared with TRBD1. The source of this sequence is a woman aged 45-59 years with alopecia areata. Some clones in this sample may be carry-over from other donors' samples. Sequenced here: whole blood, sampled in connection with sensitization to the hapten diphenylcyclopropenone (DPC). The CDR3 sequence is CGLGIGTGVGTGELFF. In DNA, the CDR3 is TGCGGTCTTGGCATCGGGACAGGGGTTGGCACCGGGGAGCTGTTTTTT.